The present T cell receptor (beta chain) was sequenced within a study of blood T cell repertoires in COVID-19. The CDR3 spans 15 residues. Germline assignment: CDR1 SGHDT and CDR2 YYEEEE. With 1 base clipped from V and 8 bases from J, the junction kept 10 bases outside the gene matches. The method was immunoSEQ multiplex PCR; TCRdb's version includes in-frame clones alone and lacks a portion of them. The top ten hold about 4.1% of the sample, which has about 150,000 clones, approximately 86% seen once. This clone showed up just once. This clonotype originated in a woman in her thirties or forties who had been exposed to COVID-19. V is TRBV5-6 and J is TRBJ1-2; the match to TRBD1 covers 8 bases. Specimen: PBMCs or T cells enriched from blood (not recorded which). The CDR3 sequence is CASSLRGQEGGGYTF. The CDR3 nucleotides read TGTGCCAGCAGCTTGAGGGGACAGGAAGGCGGAGGCTACACCTTC.